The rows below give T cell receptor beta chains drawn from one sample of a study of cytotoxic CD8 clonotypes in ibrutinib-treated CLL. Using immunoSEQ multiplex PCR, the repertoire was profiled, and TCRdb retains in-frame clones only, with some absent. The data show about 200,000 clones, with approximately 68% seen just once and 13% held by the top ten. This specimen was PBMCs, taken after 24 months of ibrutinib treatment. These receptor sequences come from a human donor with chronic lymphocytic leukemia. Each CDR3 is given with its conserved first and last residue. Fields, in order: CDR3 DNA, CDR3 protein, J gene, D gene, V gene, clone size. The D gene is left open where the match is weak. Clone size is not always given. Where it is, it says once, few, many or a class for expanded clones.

TGTGCCAGCAGCTCGACTAGCGGGGGTAATGGGTACGAGCAGTACTTC CASSSTSGGNGYEQYF TRBJ2-7 TRBD2 TRBV7-2 -
TGTGCCAGCAGCTCCCGCTTCGATACGCAGTATTTT CASSSRFDTQYF TRBJ2-3 - TRBV7-9 -
TGTGCCAGCAGCTCCGCGACTTATGGGACAGGCCCTACCTACAATGAGCAGTTCTTC CASSSATYGTGPTYNEQFF TRBJ2-1 TRBD1 TRBV11-2 -
TGTGCCAGCAGCCAAGTTTTGGGACTAGATACGCAGTATTTT CASSQVLGLDTQYF TRBJ2-3 - TRBV14 -
TGTGCCACCGGCGGGGAAGCCAATCAGCCCCAGCATTTT CATGGEANQPQHF TRBJ1-5 - TRBV7-9 few
TGTGCCAGCAGCCCATCCGACAGGGGAAGATACGAGCAGTACTTC CASSPSDRGRYEQYF TRBJ2-7 TRBD1 TRBV9 -
TGCGCCAGCAGCCAACAGGGTCTGCACACTGAAGCTTTCTTT CASSQQGLHTEAFF TRBJ1-1 - TRBV4-3 -
TGTGCCAGCAGCCTTGGGAGGGGGCAGGGAGGCTACACCTTC CASSLGRGQGGYTF TRBJ1-2 TRBD1 TRBV6-6 few
TGTGCCAGCTCATCGCTGGATACGCAGTATTTT CASSSLDTQYF TRBJ2-3 - TRBV18 few
TGTGCCTGGGTTGGACGGTACAATGAGCAGTTCTTC CAWVGRYNEQFF TRBJ2-1 - TRBV30 -
TGCGCCAGCAGCTTGTACGAGGCGGCTACTGAAGCTTTCTTT CASSLYEAATEAFF TRBJ1-1 - TRBV5-1 -